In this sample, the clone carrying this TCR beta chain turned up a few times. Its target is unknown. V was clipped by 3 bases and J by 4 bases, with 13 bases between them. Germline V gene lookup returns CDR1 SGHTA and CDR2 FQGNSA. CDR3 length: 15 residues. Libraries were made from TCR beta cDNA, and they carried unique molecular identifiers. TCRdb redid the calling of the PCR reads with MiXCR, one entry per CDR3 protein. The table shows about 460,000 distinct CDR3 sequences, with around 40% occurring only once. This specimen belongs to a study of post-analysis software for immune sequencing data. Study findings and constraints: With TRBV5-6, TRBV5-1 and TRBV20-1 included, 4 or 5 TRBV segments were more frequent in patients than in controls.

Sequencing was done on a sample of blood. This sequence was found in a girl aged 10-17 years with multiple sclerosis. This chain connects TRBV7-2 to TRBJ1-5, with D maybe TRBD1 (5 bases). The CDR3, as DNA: TGTGCCAGCAGCTTGGGTTATAGGGGTAATCAGCCCCAGCATTTT. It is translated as CASSLGYRGNQPQHF.